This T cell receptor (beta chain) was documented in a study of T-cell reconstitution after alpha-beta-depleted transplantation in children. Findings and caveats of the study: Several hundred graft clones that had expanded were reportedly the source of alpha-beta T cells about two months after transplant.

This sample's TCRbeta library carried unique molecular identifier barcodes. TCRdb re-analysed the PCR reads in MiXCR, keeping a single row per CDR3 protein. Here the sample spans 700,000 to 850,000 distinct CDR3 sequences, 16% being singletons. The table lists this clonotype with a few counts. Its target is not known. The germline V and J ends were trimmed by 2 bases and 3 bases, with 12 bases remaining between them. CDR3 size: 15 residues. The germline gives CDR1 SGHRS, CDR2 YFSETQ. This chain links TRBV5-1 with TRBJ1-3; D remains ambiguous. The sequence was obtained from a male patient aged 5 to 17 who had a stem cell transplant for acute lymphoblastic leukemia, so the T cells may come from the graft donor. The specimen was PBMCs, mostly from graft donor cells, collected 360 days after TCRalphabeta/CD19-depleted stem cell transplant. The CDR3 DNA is TGCGCCAGCAGCTTAGGGCCGGGTAATGGAAACACCATATATTTT. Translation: CASSLGPGNGNTIYF.